This is a list of T cell receptor beta chains from one sample in a study of T cells in Graves' hyperthyroidism and ophthalmopathy. A single record per CDR3 protein comes from TCRdb applying MiXCR to the multiplex PCR reads. The sample records just under 750,000 distinct CDR3 sequences, about 35% being singletons. Sequenced material: blood. The receptors originated from a woman aged 40 to 50 with Graves' hyperthyroidism. Both conserved end residues are part of each CDR3. The order of the fields is J gene, clone size, V gene, D gene, CDR3 DNA, CDR3 protein. A D gene is named only where the DNA matches it firmly. A clone size is listed for some rows: how often the clone was seen (once, few, many), or a class if it is expanded.

>TRBJ1-6|once|TRBV29-1|TRBD1
TGCAGCGTCTCTGGACAGGGTAAAATTTCACCCCTCCACTTT
CSVSGQGKISPLHF
>TRBJ2-7|few|TRBV5-6|.
TGTGCCAGCAGCTCGGGGGCTACCTACGAGCAGTACTTC
CASSSGATYEQYF
>TRBJ1-2|.|TRBV6-5|.
TGTGCCAGCGGGATCGGACGGGATGGCTACACCTTC
CASGIGRDGYTF
>TRBJ2-7|.|TRBV20-1|.
TGCAGTGAAGGGGGGCGTTCCGATGAGCAGTACTTC
CSEGGRSDEQYF
>TRBJ2-2|.|TRBV7-2|TRBD1
TGTGCCAGCAGCAGAGGGGGCGTGGAGCTGTTTTTT
CASSRGGVELFF
>TRBJ1-1|few|TRBV10-3|.
TGTGCCAGCGTCCCGGGTTGGACCACTGAAGCTTTCTTT
CASVPGWTTEAFF
>TRBJ2-7|.|TRBV10-3|TRBD2
TGTGCCATCAGTGACGAAGGCGGGGGATTTTACGAGCAGTACTTC
CAISDEGGGFYEQYF
>TRBJ1-1|few|TRBV6-5|.
TGTGCCAGCAGTTCCCTTCCAGGGAGGAGGAACACTGAAGCTTTCTTT
CASSSLPGRRNTEAFF
>TRBJ1-2|.|TRBV20-1|.
TGCAGTGCTAGTCCCCCGGTCGGGGGAGGCTATGGCTACACCTTC
CSASPPVGGGYGYTF
>TRBJ2-7|many|TRBV7-9|.
TGTGCCAGCAGCCTCCTTTCTCCTTCCGACTCCTCCGGTGGGCAGTACTTC
CASSLLSPSDSSGGQYF
>TRBJ2-7|many|TRBV12-3/TRBV12-4|TRBD2
TGTGCCAGCGGGAGGGTCGCCGACGAGCAGTACTTC
CASGRVADEQYF
>TRBJ1-1|.|TRBV5-1|.
TGCGCCAGCAGCGGGTACGGGGGCAGCACTGAAGCTTTCTTT
CASSGYGGSTEAFF
>TRBJ1-1|.|TRBV25-1|.
TGTGCCAGCCGATCCAAATTGAACACTGAAGCTTTCTTT
CASRSKLNTEAFF
>TRBJ1-2|many|TRBV7-9|.
TGTGCCAGCAGTTCTGGCCGGGGTTCTAACTATGGCTACACCTTC
CASSSGRGSNYGYTF
>TRBJ2-7|.|TRBV10-2|TRBD2
TGCGCCAGGCACCGGGGGGCGGGGGGCTTCCTCTACGAGCAGTACTTC
CARHRGAGGFLYEQYF
>TRBJ1-1|few|TRBV6-5|.
TGTGCCAGCAGCCGCCTTTATAGAAGGACTGAAGCTTTCTTT
CASSRLYRRTEAFF
>TRBJ1-1|.|TRBV12-3/TRBV12-4|.
TGTGCCAGCAGTTTAATACGGGCTAGCACTGAAGCTTTCTTT
CASSLIRASTEAFF
>TRBJ1-6|many|TRBV7-2|TRBD1
TGTGCCAGCAGCCCCCGAACAGGGGATAATTCACCCCTCCACTTT
CASSPRTGDNSPLHF
>TRBJ1-4|.|TRBV19|TRBD1
TGTGCCCACAACAGGGGAGGAGATGAAAAACTGTTTTTT
CAHNRGGDEKLFF
>TRBJ1-5|many|TRBV19|.
TGTGCCAGTAGTATAGATAGGGGTTCACCCCAGCATTTT
CASSIDRGSPQHF
>TRBJ1-2|many|TRBV28|.
TGTGCCAGCAGTGGGGGGGCGCAAAAGGGCTACACCTTC
CASSGGAQKGYTF
>TRBJ1-6|.|TRBV25-1|.
TGTGCCAGCAGTGAGGGGGAGGGCGCGAATTCACCCCTCCACTTT
CASSEGEGANSPLHF